This T cell receptor beta chain was recovered during a study of T-cell memory formation after mild COVID-19 (dated by TCRdb to the early 2020s). Regarding the research as a whole: Most TCR sequence clusters were specific to one of the two donors. T-cell clones expanding and contracting after mild COVID-19 in a couple of donors were tracked by longitudinal TCRalpha and TCRbeta repertoire sequencing. The cohort comprised two young, previously healthy adult volunteers, one female and one male. Study-level results and caveats: Some responding clones were found in pre-infection memory, which suggests that pre-existing cross-reactive memory T cells took part in the SARS-CoV-2 response. Balanced CD4/CD8 phenotypes were observed for clones contracting from day 15 to 85, whereas a bias towards CD4+ was observed for a second wave of clones expanding from day 15 to 37. Contracting CD4+ clones turned up mainly in the CM and EM memory subsets, whereas EMRA was where CD8+ clones were enriched. The study covered only a couple of mild cases, and larger cohorts including severe cases with pre-infection samples were considered necessary. SARS-CoV-2 specificity of the second-wave clones peaking on day 37 was not confirmed.

PBMCs were isolated by Ficoll-Paque density gradient centrifugation. In the case of this clonotype: Its cognate antigen has yet to be identified. Base qualities are missing; no much larger clone stands one base away.

TCRdb lists the instrument as Illumina NovaSeq 6000. cDNA libraries for TCRalpha and TCRbeta were prepared by 5'RACE using constant-segment primers, with sample barcodes and unique molecular identifiers added. Trizol reagent was used to extract RNA from every sample. Library amplification was performed in two PCR steps, and a second sample barcode and Illumina TruSeq adapters were introduced in the second step. Sequencing of the libraries was done on an Illumina NovaSeq, producing 2 x 150 bp paired-end reads. Turning to the authors' computational methods: Reads were demultiplexed and collapsed into UMI-guided consensus sequences with migec v1.2.7. Using mixcr v2.1.11, UMI consensuses were aligned to TRA and TRB V and J templates and then assembled into clonotypes. A clonotype was counted as expanded or contracted only when both edgeR and NoisET called the clonotype significant, with the noise models trained on biological replicates. For edgeR calls, a false discovery rate-adjusted p below 0.01 and a log2 fold-change threshold of 1 were applied. As an exploratory analysis of dynamics, max-normalized trajectories of the 1000 most abundant clonotypes were examined with PCA combined with hierarchical clustering. Separately sequenced CD4+ and CD8+ repertoires were used to assign the CD4 or CD8 phenotype of responding clones. Using fastp trimming at Q25 and MiXCR clonotype assembly, TCRdb reanalyzed the public sequencing data and kept in-frame beta chains. For every CDR3 protein sequence, its rows merge into one entry that carries the most common genes and DNA. Clone size and V and J calls follow TCRdb, not the original study. The sample profile shows about 430,000 distinct CDR3 sequences; roughly 26% of them were found once. Clones ranked in the top ten supply around 9.5% of the sample.

CDR1 is given as KGHDR and CDR2 as SFDVKD, both from the germline V gene. From the cysteine up to the phenylalanine, the CDR3 has a length of 13 residues. CDR3 DNA is the only sequence kept; it has 39 bases, read in frame from the first base. V lost 9 bases and J lost 5 bases, and the count of bases not matched to a germline gene is 2. The TCR sequence derives from an adult woman who had mild COVID-19 (a few samples of this study predate the infection). The sample titles of this study are shuffled in the database, so cell type and time point are left out; the donor was told from shared clones. The chain was built from TRBV24-1 and TRBJ2-2, with 10 bases in between that match TRBD1. Sequenced material: PBMCs or a T cell subset sorted from them (not recorded which). CDR3 sequence: CATRQGATGELFF. The nucleotides read TGTGCCACCCGACAGGGGGCAACCGGGGAGCTGTTTTTT.